The rows below give T cell receptor beta chains drawn from one sample of a study of OX40 agonist ivuxolimab in advanced cancers. Sequencing was performed with immunoSEQ multiplex PCR; in TCRdb, only in-frame clones are kept and a portion is missing. The repertoire holds some 80,000 clones, with under 90% as singletons. This specimen consisted of CD4+ or CD8+ T cells sorted from blood, obtained in a trial of the OX40 agonist ivuxolimab. The receptors were sampled from an adult with an advanced solid tumor such as melanoma, head and neck, liver or kidney cancer. Both conserved end residues are part of each CDR3. Each record gives: clone size, V gene, D gene, J gene, CDR3 DNA, CDR3 protein. D genes are given only for firm matches. The size of a clone is reported for some rows only, either as once, few or many, or as a class for expanded clones.

clone_size: .; v_call: TRBV29-1; d_call: TRBD2; j_call: TRBJ2-1; cdr3_nt: TGCAGCGTAGTGACTATAGCGGGAATCTACAATGAGCAGTTCTTC; cdr3_aa: CSVVTIAGIYNEQFF
clone_size: .; v_call: TRBV4-1; d_call: .; j_call: TRBJ1-2; cdr3_nt: TGCGCCAGCAGCCAAGATGGTCCGAGAAACTATGGCTACACCTTC; cdr3_aa: CASSQDGPRNYGYTF
clone_size: few; v_call: TRBV11-1; d_call: TRBD1; j_call: TRBJ1-1; cdr3_nt: TGTGCCAGCAGCTTAGAAGACAGGGTGAACACTGAAGCTTTCTTT; cdr3_aa: CASSLEDRVNTEAFF
clone_size: .; v_call: TRBV18; d_call: TRBD2; j_call: TRBJ2-1; cdr3_nt: TGTGCCAGCTCACCACCCGGACTAGCGGGAGGGGGGTACAATGAGCAGTTCTTC; cdr3_aa: CASSPPGLAGGGYNEQFF
clone_size: .; v_call: TRBV12-5; d_call: .; j_call: TRBJ2-3; cdr3_nt: TGTGCTAGTGGTTTGTTAGGGACTAGCACAGATACGCAGTATTTT; cdr3_aa: CASGLLGTSTDTQYF
clone_size: .; v_call: TRBV5-5; d_call: .; j_call: TRBJ1-2; cdr3_nt: TGTGCCAGCAGCTTGGGCGTGGGGTATGGCTACACCTTC; cdr3_aa: CASSLGVGYGYTF
clone_size: .; v_call: TRBV30; d_call: .; j_call: TRBJ1-1; cdr3_nt: TGTGCCTGGAGTGGACGAGTGAACACTGAAGCTTTCTTT; cdr3_aa: CAWSGRVNTEAFF
clone_size: once; v_call: TRBV27; d_call: .; j_call: TRBJ1-2; cdr3_nt: TGTGCCAGCAGTTTAAATAGGGCCCGAGGAGGCTACACCTTC; cdr3_aa: CASSLNRARGGYTF
clone_size: .; v_call: TRBV5-5; d_call: .; j_call: TRBJ1-1; cdr3_nt: TGTGCCAGCAGCTTGTCCTGGATGAACACTGAAGCTTTCTTT; cdr3_aa: CASSLSWMNTEAFF
clone_size: .; v_call: TRBV2; d_call: .; j_call: TRBJ1-3; cdr3_nt: TGTGCCAGCAGTGTCGTCTCTGGAAACACCATATATTTT; cdr3_aa: CASSVVSGNTIYF
clone_size: .; v_call: TRBV5-1; d_call: .; j_call: TRBJ2-1; cdr3_nt: TGCGCCAGCAGCCTTGTGAGAAGCTCCTACAATGAGCAGTTCTTC; cdr3_aa: CASSLVRSSYNEQFF
clone_size: .; v_call: TRBV6-5; d_call: .; j_call: TRBJ1-6; cdr3_nt: TGTGCCAGCAGGACAGGACCCGGGGATTCACCCCTCCACTTT; cdr3_aa: CASRTGPGDSPLHF
clone_size: .; v_call: TRBV15; d_call: TRBD1; j_call: TRBJ1-2; cdr3_nt: TGTGCCACCAGCCCCCCGGGACAGGGGGCCCCGAAGGGCTACACCTTC; cdr3_aa: CATSPPGQGAPKGYTF
clone_size: .; v_call: TRBV5-8; d_call: TRBD1; j_call: TRBJ2-3; cdr3_nt: TGTGCCAGCAGCTTGGCCTGGCAGGGGGCCACAGATACGCAGTATTTT; cdr3_aa: CASSLAWQGATDTQYF
clone_size: .; v_call: TRBV29-1; d_call: TRBD1; j_call: TRBJ1-5; cdr3_nt: TGCAGCGTTGAAGATCGGGACAGCGATCAGCCCCAGCATTTT; cdr3_aa: CSVEDRDSDQPQHF